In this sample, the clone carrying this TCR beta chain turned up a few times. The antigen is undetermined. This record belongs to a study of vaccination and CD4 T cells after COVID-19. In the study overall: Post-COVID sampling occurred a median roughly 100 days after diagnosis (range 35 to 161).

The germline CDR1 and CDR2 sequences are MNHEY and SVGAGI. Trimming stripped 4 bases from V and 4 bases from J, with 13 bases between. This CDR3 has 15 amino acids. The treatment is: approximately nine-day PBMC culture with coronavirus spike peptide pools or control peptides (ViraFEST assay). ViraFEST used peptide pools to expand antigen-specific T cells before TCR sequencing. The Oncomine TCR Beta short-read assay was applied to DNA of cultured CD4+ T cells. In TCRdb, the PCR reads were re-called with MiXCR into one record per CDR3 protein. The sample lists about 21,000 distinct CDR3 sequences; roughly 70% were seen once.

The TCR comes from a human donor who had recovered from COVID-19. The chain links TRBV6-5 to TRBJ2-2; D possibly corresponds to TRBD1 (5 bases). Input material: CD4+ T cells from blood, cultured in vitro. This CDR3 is CASSLGVPGTGELFF. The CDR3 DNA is TGTGCCAGCAGTTTAGGGGTCCCGGGCACCGGGGAGCTGTTTTTT.